The 22 T cell receptor beta chains reported below all come from one sample, sequenced in a study of Tregs in tolerant kidney transplant recipients. This table comes from immunoSEQ multiplex PCR, and its TCRdb copy is limited to in-frame clones, with some not included. The sample includes approximately 19,000 clones, about three fifths seen only once; the top ten take about 3.5%. These TCRs are of unknown antigen specificity. The sample consisted of Tregs from blood cultured with allogeneic cells. Receptors were obtained from a human donor in good health.

V usage is TRBV29-1 and J usage is TRBJ1-2, with D possibly matching TRBD1 (6 bases). The CDR3 sequence is 12 residues long. The V and J ends lost 7 bases and 8 bases respectively, with 17 bases between them. Looked up from germline, CDR1 is SQVTM and CDR2 is ANQGSEA. In DNA form, the CDR3 reads TGCAGCGGGACGACAGGAAAGCGCGGCTACACCTTC. Translation: CSGTTGKRGYTF. Full variable domain (rest looked up from reference TRBV29-1 and TRBJ1-2): SAVISQKPSRDICQRGTSLTIQCQVDSQVTMMFWYRQQPGQSLTLIATANQGSEATYESGFVIDKFPISRPNLTFSTLTVSNMSPEDSSIYLCSGTTGKRGYTFGSGTRLTVV.

The rearrangement uses TRBV2 and TRBJ2-7; a possible D gene is TRBD1 (5 bases). Germline V gives CDR1 SNHLY, CDR2 FYNNEI. The CDR3 has 14 amino acids. The V end lost 0 bases, the J end lost 2 bases, and 8 bases lay between the germline ends. The DNA for the CDR3 is TGTGCCAGCAGTGAAGCAGGGGCCCCCTACGAGCAGTACTTC. It encodes CASSEAGAPYEQYF.

The genes are TRBV6-1 and TRBJ2-7; 7 bases map to TRBD2. Germline V lookup: CDR1 MNHNS, CDR2 SASEGT. The CDR3 runs 14 residues. The J segment lost 6 bases and the V segment lost 4 bases, leaving 9 bases of the junction unmatched. CDR3 amino acids: CASSAGTGGCEQYF. As DNA, the CDR3 is TGTGCCAGCAGTGCCGGGACGGGGGGATGCGAGCAGTACTTC.

This clone was counted between two and nine times. The rearrangement joins TRBV19 to TRBJ1-5, with D maybe TRBD1 (5 bases). V shed 0 bases and J shed 3 bases, with 9 bases lying between them. This CDR3 comprises 15 residues. The germline V gene has CDR1 LNHDA and CDR2 SQIVND (reference sequence). Here the CDR3 reads CASSIDRGFNQPQHF. The CDR3, as DNA: TGTGCCAGTAGTATAGATCGGGGGTTCAATCAGCCCCAGCATTTT.

The chain combines TRBV7-8 with TRBJ1-3; D is possibly TRBD1 (5 bases). Germline CDR1 SGHVS, CDR2 FQNEAQ. The CDR3 extends over 17 amino acids. V was pared by 5 bases and J by 6 bases, with 23 bases between. The CDR3 region is CASSLGGAAGYENTIYF. CDR3 coding DNA: TGTGCCAGCAGCCTCGGGGGAGCGGCAGGGTATGAAAACACCATATATTTT.

This clone was picked up a small number of times. This chain connects TRBV6-5 to TRBJ2-7, with a tentative D call TRBD1 (6 bases). V lost 4 bases, J lost 2 bases, and 18 bases lay in between. The CDR3 is 16 amino acids. From germline, CDR1 is MNHEY and CDR2 SVGAGI. The CDR3 region is CASSSPGQGKAYEQYF. The CDR3 nucleotides read TGTGCCAGCAGTTCCCCGGGGCAGGGGAAAGCCTACGAGCAGTACTTC.

This clone was seen a few times. This chain uses TRBV6-5 with TRBJ1-5; TRBD1 is a possible D gene (6 bases). The CDR3 length is 15 residues. Trimming left V 6 bases short and J 6 bases short, with 18 bases between. Germline V gives CDR1 MNHEY, CDR2 SVGAGI. The CDR3 sequence: CASRLNREESQPQHF. The DNA of the CDR3 is TGTGCCAGCAGACTGAACAGGGAGGAGAGTCAGCCCCAGCATTTT.

V and J are TRBV29-1 and TRBJ2-3, with 7 bases lining up with TRBD1. The germline gives CDR1 SQVTM, CDR2 ANQGSEA. This CDR3 spans 16 amino acids. V gave up 3 bases and J gave up 2 bases; unmatched junction bases: 11. In nucleotides, the CDR3 is TGCAGCGTTGACGGGGCAGGGGGTATGGTCACAGATACGCAGTATTTT. Amino acid sequence: CSVDGAGGMVTDTQYF.

The chain is built from TRBV9 and TRBJ2-1; D is perhaps TRBD1 or TRBD2 (6 bases each). Deletions cut 6 bases from V and 2 bases from J, with 12 bases between. The CDR3 has 14 residues. CDR1 SGDLS and CDR2 YYNGEE come from the germline V gene. The DNA for the CDR3 is TGTGCCAGCACTCGTGGGGGGCCCTACAATGAGCAGTTCTTC. Amino acid sequence: CASTRGGPYNEQFF.

The chain is built from TRBV11-2 and TRBJ1-2, with D possibly TRBD1 on 5 matching bases. The ends were cut back, 2 bases at V and 7 bases at J, with 14 bases in the middle. This CDR3 region has 14 residues. CDR1 SGHAT and CDR2 FQNNGV come from the germline V gene. The chain's CDR3 is CASSLLGDLVGYTF. The CDR3 bases are TGTGCCAGCAGCTTACTAGGGGATTTAGTTGGCTACACCTTC.

The chain has TRBV6-1 and TRBJ2-2; 9 bases fit TRBD1. V trimming: 5 bases; J trimming: 4 bases; junction bases outside the gene matches: 5. The CDR3 extends over 15 amino acids. CDR1 is MNHNS and CDR2 is SASEGT in the germline V gene. The CDR3 loop is CASSLQGAPTGELFF. The CDR3 coding sequence is TGTGCCAGCAGTTTACAGGGGGCGCCCACCGGGGAGCTGTTTTTT.

The rearrangement uses TRBV5-1 and TRBJ2-1; TRBD2 agrees at 15 bases. CDR1 is SGHRS, CDR2 YFSETQ, per germline. The CDR3 length is 21 residues. Germline trimming cut 5 bases from V and 8 bases from J; bases unmatched to any gene: 23. As DNA, the CDR3 is TGCGCCAGCAGAGCTTGGTTGATGATTCGGACCGGGACTAGCGGGGGGCATGAGCAGTTCTTC. Its translation is CASRAWLMIRTGTSGGHEQFF.

The chain combines TRBV7-3 with TRBJ1-2; tentatively, D is TRBD1 (5 bases). Germline CDR1 and CDR2: SGHTA and FQGTGA. Trimming stripped 2 bases from V and 4 bases from J, with 8 bases between. The CDR3 spans 13 residues. The CDR3 is CASSLGQGYGYTF. The CDR3 DNA reads as TGTGCCAGCAGCTTAGGTCAGGGCTATGGCTACACCTTC.

The chain links TRBV11-3 to TRBJ2-1; the D gene is possibly TRBD2 (6 bases). Trimming stripped 5 bases from V and 4 bases from J, with 15 bases between. The CDR3 consists of 15 residues. Germline V gene data show CDR1 as SGHNT and CDR2 as YENEEA. The CDR3 coding sequence is TGTGCCAGCAGCGGAGGGTCAGAGAGGTACAATGAGCAGTTCTTC. Protein: CASSGGSERYNEQFF.

The chain couples TRBV10-3 to TRBJ2-3; a weak D match, TRBD1 (5 bases). Germline-derived CDR1 and CDR2 are ENHRY and SYGVKD. This CDR3 is 13 amino acids long. The V end lost 11 bases, the J end lost 0 bases, and 12 bases lay between the germline ends. In nucleotides, the CDR3 is TGTGCCCACCGGGCAGGGAGCACAGATACGCAGTATTTT. Residues: CAHRAGSTDTQYF.

The chain couples TRBV14 to TRBJ2-3, with D possibly being TRBD2 (5 bases). CDR1 is SGHDN and CDR2 is FVKESK in the germline V gene. The CDR3 covers 16 residues. Trimming stripped 2 bases from V and 0 bases from J, with 12 bases between. CDR3 sequence (DNA): TGTGCCAGCAGCCAAAGACTACACCTTAGCACAGATACGCAGTATTTT. Translated: CASSQRLHLSTDTQYF.

This clone was observed a few times. The chain has TRBV7-8 and TRBJ1-2; D is uncertain. Looked up from germline, CDR1 is SGHVS and CDR2 is FQNEAQ. CDR3 size: 15 residues. The V gene lost 4 bases and the J gene lost 0 bases, with 12 bases spanning the gap. As DNA, the CDR3 is TGTGCCAGCAGCTCCGGACCCAGAGCTAACTATGGCTACACCTTC. This translates into CASSSGPRANYGYTF.

V is TRBV9 and J is TRBJ2-5, with 7 positions matching TRBD1. J gave up 4 bases and V 2 bases, and 8 bases lay outside the gene matches. The CDR3 length is 15 residues. Looked up from germline, CDR1 is SGDLS and CDR2 is YYNGEE. CDR3 nucleotide sequence: TGTGCCAGCAGCGTCTCCCCCGGGACAGCAGAGACCCAGTACTTC. Translating it yields CASSVSPGTAETQYF.

This chain links TRBV19 with TRBJ1-5; 7 nucleotides align to TRBD1. V shed 10 bases and J 5 bases; nucleotides not matched to a gene: 11. This CDR3 comprises 14 residues. Germline V lookup: CDR1 LNHDA, CDR2 SQIVND (reference sequence). DNA for the CDR3: TGTGCCACCCACAGGGGAAGTTGGGATCAGCCCCAGCATTTT. Translated, it gives CATHRGSWDQPQHF.

This clone has only a few counts. The rearrangement links TRBV4-2 to TRBJ2-1; D is possibly TRBD2 (5 bases). The germline gives CDR1 LGHNA, CDR2 YNFKEQ. Trimming removed 4 bases from V and 1 base from J, with 26 bases in between. The CDR3 extends over 20 amino acids. For the CDR3, the DNA is TGTGCCAGCAGCCGCGGGTCTAGATCCGCGGCCGGTGGGTCCTACAATGAGCAGTTCTTC. Its protein is CASSRGSRSAAGGSYNEQFF.

The rearrangement uses TRBV4-2 and TRBJ1-4; D perhaps matches TRBD1 (5 bases). The germline CDR1 and CDR2 sequences are LGHNA and YNFKEQ. The CDR3 runs 15 residues. Trimming took off 7 bases at V and 4 bases at J, with 16 bases between the two ends. The CDR3 sequence is CASTKAGLDNEKLFF. CDR3 coding DNA: TGTGCCAGCACCAAAGCAGGGTTGGATAATGAAAAACTGTTTTTT.

This chain joins TRBV18 and TRBJ1-3, with 9 bases matching TRBD1. The germline V gene has CDR1 KGHSH and CDR2 LQKENI. Germline trimming cut 3 bases from V and 4 bases from J; bases unmatched to any gene: 10. The CDR3 sequence is 17 residues long. The CDR3, as DNA: TGTGCCAGCTCACCTTCCGGGACAGGGATGATCGGAAACACCATATATTTT. Protein: CASSPSGTGMIGNTIYF.